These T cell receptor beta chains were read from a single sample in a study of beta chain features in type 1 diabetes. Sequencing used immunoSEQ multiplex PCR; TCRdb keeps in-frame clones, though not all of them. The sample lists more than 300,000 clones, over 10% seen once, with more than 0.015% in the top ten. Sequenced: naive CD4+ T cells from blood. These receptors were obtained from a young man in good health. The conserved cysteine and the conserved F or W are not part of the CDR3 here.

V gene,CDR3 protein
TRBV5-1,ASSLARAEETQY
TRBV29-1,SVGPGGNEQF
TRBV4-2,ASSLADRPYT
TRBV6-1,ASSEGQAGRVRETQY
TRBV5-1,ASMMGPGQQPQH
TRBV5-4,ASSFWFAGESETQY
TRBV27,ASSSGMGNYGYT
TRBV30,AWSVLDRGNTEAF
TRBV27,ASSQGALNYGYT
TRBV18,ASSPNYSRTGGYYGYT
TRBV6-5,ASSYLEGRAETQY
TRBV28,ASIGSGQGNNEQF
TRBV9,ASSPGQQNTIY
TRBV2,ASLLRGVSGYT
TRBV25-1,ASSEGSFYGYT
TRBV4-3,ASSHPDRGDGYT
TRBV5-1,ASSYGRGNEKLF
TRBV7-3,ASSLRGHPYGRATDTQY
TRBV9,ASSVATSGWGGELF
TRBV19,ASSRRETDTQY
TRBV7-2,ASSPTSGEGTDTQY
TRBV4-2,ASSQGGGRGYANSPLH
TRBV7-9,ASSLAAAGELF
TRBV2,ASKLRFLEEGYT
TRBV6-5,ASSYETTNEKLF
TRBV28,ASSLPGYEQY
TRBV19,ASSPQGNEFVTLH
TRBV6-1,ASSRLAGELNIQY
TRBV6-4,ASSDQMGHFYEQY
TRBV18,ASSPVVREQY
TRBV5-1,ASSIRGGYNTGELF
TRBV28,ASSLRGQVYEQY
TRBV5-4,ASSSRTSGVGISSYNEQF
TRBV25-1,ASSIASGAWETQY
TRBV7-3,ASSSLTMRGALGTDTQY
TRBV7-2,ASSLVQNQPQH
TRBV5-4,ASSRFSGTSTDTQY
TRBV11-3,ASSLGARETQY
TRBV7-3,ASSLRAGDSYEQY
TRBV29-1,SVLPSGTDTQY
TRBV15,ATSRETDTTGELF
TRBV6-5,ASSYSSGRLDEQF
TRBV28,ASNPTQTSGGYNEQF
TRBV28,ASSPTPIYEQY
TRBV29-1,SVEARGGADEQY
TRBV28,ASSLARYQETQY
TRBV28,ASTSGQGDQPQH
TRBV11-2,ASSPEIRYNEQF
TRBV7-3,ASSPLGTATGELF
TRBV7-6,ASSLTDGSYGYT
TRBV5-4,ASSPSSYTDTQY
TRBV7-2,ASSLDLSGRRDTQY
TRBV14,ASSPLAGVHTQY
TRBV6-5,ASSYETGVNEKLF
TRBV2,ASSGDRGRNYGYT
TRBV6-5,ASGRQVWDTY